This T cell receptor (beta chain) was sequenced for a study of blood T cell repertoires in COVID-19. Assay used: immunoSEQ multiplex PCR; TCRdb lists only in-frame clones, some missing. Here the sample spans roughly 110,000 clones, over 75% being singletons. Germline V gene sequence: CDR1 WSHSY, CDR2 SAAADI. This CDR3 comprises 13 residues. The V gene lost 7 bases and the J gene lost 4 bases, with 11 bases spanning the gap. The material sequenced was peripheral blood. The chain combines TRBV10-2 with TRBJ2-1; D is unresolved. The sequence came from a woman in her seventies who had recovered from COVID-19. The CDR3 loop is CASISEVYNEQFF. The DNA for the CDR3 is TGCGCCAGCATTTCTGAGGTTTACAATGAGCAGTTCTTC.